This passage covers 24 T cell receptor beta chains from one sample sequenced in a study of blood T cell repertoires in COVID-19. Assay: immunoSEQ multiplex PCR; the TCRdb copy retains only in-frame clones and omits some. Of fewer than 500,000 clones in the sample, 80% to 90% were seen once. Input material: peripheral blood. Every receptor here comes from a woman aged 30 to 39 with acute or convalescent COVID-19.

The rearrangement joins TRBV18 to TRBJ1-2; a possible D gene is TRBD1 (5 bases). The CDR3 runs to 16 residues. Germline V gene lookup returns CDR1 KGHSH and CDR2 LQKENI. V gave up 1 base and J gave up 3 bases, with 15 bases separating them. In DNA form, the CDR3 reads TGTGCCAGCTCACCACTTCCCGCAGGGTTGGACTATGGCTACACCTTC. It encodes CASSPLPAGLDYGYTF.

The CDR3 DNA follows: TGTGCCACCGACAGCGAGAGCTATGGCTACACCTTC. This encodes CATDSESYGYTF. This chain uses TRBV7-9 with TRBJ1-2, with D maybe TRBD1 (5 bases). Germline loops: CDR1 SEHNR, CDR2 FQNEAQ (reference sequence). The CDR3 spans 12 residues. V dropped 10 bases and J dropped 4 bases, with 13 bases sitting between them.

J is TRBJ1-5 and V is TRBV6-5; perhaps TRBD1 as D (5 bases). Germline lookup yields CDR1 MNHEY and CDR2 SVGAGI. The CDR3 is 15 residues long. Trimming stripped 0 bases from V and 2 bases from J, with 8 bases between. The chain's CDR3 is CASSYSGQRNQPQHF. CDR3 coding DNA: TGTGCCAGCAGTTACTCGGGGCAGCGCAATCAGCCCCAGCATTTT.

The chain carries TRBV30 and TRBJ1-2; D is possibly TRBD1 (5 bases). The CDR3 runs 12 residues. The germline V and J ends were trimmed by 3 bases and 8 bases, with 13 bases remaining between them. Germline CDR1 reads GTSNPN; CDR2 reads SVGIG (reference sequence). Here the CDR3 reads CAWRGRDGGYTF. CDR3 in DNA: TGTGCCTGGAGGGGCAGGGATGGGGGCTACACCTTC.

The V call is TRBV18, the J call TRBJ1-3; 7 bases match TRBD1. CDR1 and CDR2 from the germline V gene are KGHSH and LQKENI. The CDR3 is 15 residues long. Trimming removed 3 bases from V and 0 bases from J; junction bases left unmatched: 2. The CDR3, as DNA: TGTGCCAGCTCACCGGGACAGAGCTCTGGAAACACCATATATTTT. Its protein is CASSPGQSSGNTIYF.

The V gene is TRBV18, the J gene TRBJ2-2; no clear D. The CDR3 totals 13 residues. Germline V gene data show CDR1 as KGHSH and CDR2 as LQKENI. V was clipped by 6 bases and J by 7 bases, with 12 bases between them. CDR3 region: CASSLLTNGELFF. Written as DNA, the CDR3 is TGTGCCAGCTCTCTGCTGACAAACGGGGAGCTGTTTTTT.

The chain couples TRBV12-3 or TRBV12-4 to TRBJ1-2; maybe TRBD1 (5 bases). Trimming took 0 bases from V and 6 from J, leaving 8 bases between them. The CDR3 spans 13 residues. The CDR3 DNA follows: TGTGCCAGCAGTTTAGCGGGAGGGGATGGCTACACCTTC. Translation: CASSLAGGDGYTF.

In DNA form, the CDR3 reads TGTGCCAGCAGCGTGGGACAGATTAGCAATCAGCCCCAGCATTTT. It encodes CASSVGQISNQPQHF. The rearrangement joins TRBV2 to TRBJ1-5; 7 bases are shared with TRBD1. The CDR3 runs 15 residues. Per germline, CDR1 SNHLY and CDR2 FYNNEI. V lost 6 bases to trimming and J lost 0 bases; unmatched junction nucleotides: 5. The entire variable domain, with the rest obtained from reference TRBV2 and TRBJ1-5, is as follows: EPEVTQTPSHQVTQMGQEVILRCVPISNHLYFYWYRQILGQKVEFLVSFYNNEISEKSEIFDDQFSVERPDGSNFTLKIRSTKLEDSAMYFCASSVGQISNQPQHFGDGTRLSIL.

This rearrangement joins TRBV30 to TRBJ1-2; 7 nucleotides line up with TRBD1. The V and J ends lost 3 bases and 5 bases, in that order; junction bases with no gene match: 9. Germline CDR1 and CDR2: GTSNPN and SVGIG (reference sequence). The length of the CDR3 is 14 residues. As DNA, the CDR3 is TGTGCCTGGAGCCATACAGGGGTTAATTATGGCTACACCTTC. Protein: CAWSHTGVNYGYTF.

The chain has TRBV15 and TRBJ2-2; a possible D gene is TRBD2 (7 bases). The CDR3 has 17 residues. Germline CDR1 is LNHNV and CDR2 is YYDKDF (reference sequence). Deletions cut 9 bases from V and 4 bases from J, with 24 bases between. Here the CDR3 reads CATSRGGASLSTGELFF. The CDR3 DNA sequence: TGTGCCACTTCGAGGGGGGGCGCGAGTTTGAGCACCGGGGAGCTGTTTTTT.

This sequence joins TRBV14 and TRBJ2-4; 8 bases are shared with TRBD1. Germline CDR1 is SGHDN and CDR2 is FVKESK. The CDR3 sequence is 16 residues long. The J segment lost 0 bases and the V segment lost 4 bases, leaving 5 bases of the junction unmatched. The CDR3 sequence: CASSPRTGQAKNIQYF. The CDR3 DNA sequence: TGTGCCAGCAGCCCCCGGACAGGGCAAGCCAAAAACATTCAGTACTTC. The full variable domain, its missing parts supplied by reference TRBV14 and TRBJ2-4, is EAGVTQFPSHSVIEKGQTVTLRCDPISGHDNLYWYRRVMGKEIKFLLHFVKESKQDESGMPNNRFLAERTGGTYSTLKVQPAELEDSGVYFCASSPRTGQAKNIQYFGAGTRLSVL.

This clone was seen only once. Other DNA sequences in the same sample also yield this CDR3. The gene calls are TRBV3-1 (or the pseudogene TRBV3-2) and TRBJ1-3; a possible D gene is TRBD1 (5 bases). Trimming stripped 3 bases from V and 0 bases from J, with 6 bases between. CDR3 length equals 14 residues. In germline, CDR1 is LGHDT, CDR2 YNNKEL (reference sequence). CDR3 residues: CASSHQGSGNTIYF. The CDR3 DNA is TGTGCCAGCAGCCATCAGGGCTCTGGAAACACCATATATTTT.

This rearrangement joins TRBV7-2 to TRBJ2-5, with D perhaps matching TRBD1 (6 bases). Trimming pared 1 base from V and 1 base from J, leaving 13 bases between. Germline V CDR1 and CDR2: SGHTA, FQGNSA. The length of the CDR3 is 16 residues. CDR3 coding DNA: TGTGCCAGCAGCTTAGTCGCGGACAGCGCCCAAGAGACCCAGTACTTC. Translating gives CASSLVADSAQETQYF.

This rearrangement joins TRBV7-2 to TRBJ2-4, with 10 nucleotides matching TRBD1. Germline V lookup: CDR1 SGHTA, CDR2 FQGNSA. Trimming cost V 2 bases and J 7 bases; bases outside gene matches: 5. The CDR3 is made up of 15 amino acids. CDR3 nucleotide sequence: TGTGCCAGCAGCTTACTAGGGACAGGGGCGAACATTCAGTACTTC. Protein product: CASSLLGTGANIQYF.

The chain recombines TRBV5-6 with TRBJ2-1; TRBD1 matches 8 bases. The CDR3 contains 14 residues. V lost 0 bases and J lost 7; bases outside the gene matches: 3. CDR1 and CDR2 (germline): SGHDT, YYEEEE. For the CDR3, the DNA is TGTGCCAGCAGCTTGGACAGGGGGAGGAATGAGCAGTTCTTC. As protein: CASSLDRGRNEQFF.

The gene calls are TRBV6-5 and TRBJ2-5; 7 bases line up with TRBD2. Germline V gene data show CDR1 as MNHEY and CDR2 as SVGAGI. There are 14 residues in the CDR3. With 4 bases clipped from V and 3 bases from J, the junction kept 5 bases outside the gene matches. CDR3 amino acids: CASSSLLAEETQYF. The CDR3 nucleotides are TGTGCCAGCAGTTCCCTCCTAGCGGAAGAGACCCAGTACTTC.

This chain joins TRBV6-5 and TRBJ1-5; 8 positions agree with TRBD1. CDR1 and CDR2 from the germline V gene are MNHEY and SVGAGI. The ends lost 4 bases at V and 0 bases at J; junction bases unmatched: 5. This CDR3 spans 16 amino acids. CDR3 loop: CASSSQGGNSNQPQHF. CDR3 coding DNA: TGTGCCAGCAGTTCACAGGGGGGAAATAGCAATCAGCCCCAGCATTTT.

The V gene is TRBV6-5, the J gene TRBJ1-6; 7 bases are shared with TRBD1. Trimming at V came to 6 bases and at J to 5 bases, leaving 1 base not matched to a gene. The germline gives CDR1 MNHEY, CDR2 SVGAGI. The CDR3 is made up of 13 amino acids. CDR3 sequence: CASRTGNNSPLHF. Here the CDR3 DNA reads TGTGCCAGCAGGACAGGGAATAATTCACCCCTCCACTTT.

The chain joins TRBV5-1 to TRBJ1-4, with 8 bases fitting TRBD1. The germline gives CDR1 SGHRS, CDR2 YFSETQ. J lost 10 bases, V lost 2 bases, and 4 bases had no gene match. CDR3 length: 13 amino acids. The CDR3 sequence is CASSLGQGGKLFF. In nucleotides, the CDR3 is TGCGCCAGCAGCTTAGGACAGGGTGGAAAACTGTTTTTT.

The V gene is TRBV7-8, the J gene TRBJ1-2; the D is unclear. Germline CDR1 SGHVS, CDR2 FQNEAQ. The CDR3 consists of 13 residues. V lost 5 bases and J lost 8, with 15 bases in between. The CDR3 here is CASSLTAVGGYTF. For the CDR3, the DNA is TGTGCCAGCAGCCTCACAGCAGTAGGAGGCTACACCTTC.

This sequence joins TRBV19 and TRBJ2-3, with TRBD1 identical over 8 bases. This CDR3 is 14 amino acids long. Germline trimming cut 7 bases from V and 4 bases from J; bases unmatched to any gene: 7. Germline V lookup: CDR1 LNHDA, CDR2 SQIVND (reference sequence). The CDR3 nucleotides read TGTGCCAGTATGGGGGACAGGTTTGCAGATACGCAGTATTTT. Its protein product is CASMGDRFADTQYF.

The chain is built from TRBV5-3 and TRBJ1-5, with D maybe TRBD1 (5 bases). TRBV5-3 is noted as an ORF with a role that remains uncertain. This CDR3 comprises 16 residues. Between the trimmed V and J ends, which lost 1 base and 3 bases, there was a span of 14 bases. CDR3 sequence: CARSLWRGDYNQPQHF. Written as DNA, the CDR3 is TGTGCCAGAAGCTTGTGGAGAGGGGACTACAATCAGCCCCAGCATTTT.

In DNA, the CDR3 is TGTGCCAGCAGATTTGGAGGTGAGCAGTTCTTC. Residues: CASRFGGEQFF. The rearrangement links TRBV12-3 or TRBV12-4 to TRBJ2-1; the D gene is possibly TRBD2 (5 bases). Deletions cut 6 bases from V and 9 bases from J, with 9 bases between. This CDR3 has 11 residues.

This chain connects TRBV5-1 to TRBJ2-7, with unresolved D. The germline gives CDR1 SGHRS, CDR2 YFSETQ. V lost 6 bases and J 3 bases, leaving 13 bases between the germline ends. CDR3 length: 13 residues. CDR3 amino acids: CASIHFSGYEQYF. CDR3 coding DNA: TGCGCCAGCATCCACTTTTCAGGCTACGAGCAGTACTTC.